The T cell receptor (beta chain) under discussion was sequenced for a study of blood T cells in healthy people across ages. About this clonotype: Its antigen remains unknown.

Per-sample PBMC isolation yielded at least 6.5 million cells. Per individual sample, total RNA of at least 6 micrograms was extracted. Findings of the study overall: While age rose, TCR beta diversity per million T cells dropped in a roughly linear way. It was held that the diversity estimates obtained from one million T cells were underestimates.

With a J-beta primer mix and a sample-barcoded 5' primer, a second PCR ran 7 to 11 cycles. TCRdb reprocessed the 5' RACE reads with MiXCR, giving one entry per CDR3 protein. Among over 950,000 distinct CDR3 sequences listed, less than 45% were seen once. The germline V gene encodes CDR1 MNHEY and CDR2 SVGEGT. There are 15 residues in the CDR3. The V end lost 5 bases, the J end lost 0 bases, and 12 bases lay between the germline ends. The chain recombines TRBV6-2 or TRBV6-3 with TRBJ2-3; no clear D. The TCR comes from a man aged 18 to 29 in good health. The sequenced sample consisted of blood. The CDR3 DNA reads as TGTGCCAGCAGTCCGTGGCGGATTAGCACAGATACGCAGTATTTT. Amino acids: CASSPWRISTDTQYF.